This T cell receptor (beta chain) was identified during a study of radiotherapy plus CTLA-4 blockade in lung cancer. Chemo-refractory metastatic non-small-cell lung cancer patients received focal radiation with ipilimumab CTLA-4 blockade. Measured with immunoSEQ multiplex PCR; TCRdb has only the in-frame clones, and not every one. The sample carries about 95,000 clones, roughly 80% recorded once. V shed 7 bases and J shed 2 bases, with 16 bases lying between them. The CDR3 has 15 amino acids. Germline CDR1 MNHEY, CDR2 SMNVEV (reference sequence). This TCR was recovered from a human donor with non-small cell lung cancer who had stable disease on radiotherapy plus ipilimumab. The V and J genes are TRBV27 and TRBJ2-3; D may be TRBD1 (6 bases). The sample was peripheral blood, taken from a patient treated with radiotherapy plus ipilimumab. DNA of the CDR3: TGTGCCAGCATGCAGGGGCGAGGCGACACAGATACGCAGTATTTT. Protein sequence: CASMQGRGDTDTQYF.